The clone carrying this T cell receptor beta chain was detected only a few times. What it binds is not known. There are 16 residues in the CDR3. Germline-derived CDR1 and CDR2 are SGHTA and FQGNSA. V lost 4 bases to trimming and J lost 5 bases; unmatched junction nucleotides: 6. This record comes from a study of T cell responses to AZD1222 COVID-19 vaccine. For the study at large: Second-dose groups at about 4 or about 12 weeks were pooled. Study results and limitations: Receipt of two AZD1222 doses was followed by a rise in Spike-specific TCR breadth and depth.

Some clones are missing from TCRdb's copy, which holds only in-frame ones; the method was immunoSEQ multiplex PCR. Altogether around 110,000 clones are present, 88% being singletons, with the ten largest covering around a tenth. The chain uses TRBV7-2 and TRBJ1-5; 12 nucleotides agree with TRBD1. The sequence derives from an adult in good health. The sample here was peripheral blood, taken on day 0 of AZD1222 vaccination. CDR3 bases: TGTGCCAGCAGCTCCTCCGGGACAGGGGGCCATCAGCCCCAGCATTTT. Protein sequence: CASSSSGTGGHQPQHF.